The subject of this entry is one TCR beta chain. No antigen is known for it. The data were obtained in a study of identifying expanded T cells in peripheral blood. Here immunoSEQ multiplex PCR was the method, and the copy in TCRdb shows in-frame clones only, minus some. This table holds tens of thousands of clones, 88% found once. Germline V gene data show CDR1 as KGHSH and CDR2 as LQKENI. The CDR3 consists of 15 residues. The J segment lost 5 bases and the V segment lost 3 bases, leaving 6 bases of the junction unmatched. Study-level points and caveats: Across healthy donors, higher total template counts meant significantly greater approximately two-week count variance. Differentially abundant clones: about 1.2 between replicates, 15 to 17 at approximately 14 days, approximately 19 at four.

The genes are TRBV18 and TRBJ1-1; TRBD1 aligns across 10 bases. The source of this sequence is a person aged 18 to 75 in good health. Sequenced: blood. The DNA for the CDR3 is TGTGCCAGCTCACCTAGACAGGGGGCGTCAACTGAAGCTTTCTTT. As protein: CASSPRQGASTEAFF. Combining the CDR3 with reference TRBV18 and TRBJ1-1 gives the whole variable domain NAGVMQNPRHLVRRRGQEARLRCSPMKGHSHVYWYRQLPEEGLKFMVYLQKENIIDESGMPKERFSAEFPKEGPSILRIQQVVRGDSAAYFCASSPRQGASTEAFFGQGTRLTVV.